One sample yielded the 25 T cell receptor beta chains listed below, sequenced in a study of T cell repertoires in cytomegalovirus infection. MiXCR, run by TCRdb on the reads, gives a single entry per CDR3 protein. This sample has some 220,000 distinct CDR3 sequences, with approximately 13% found just once. The material sequenced was PBMCs. The receptor source for this set is a human donor in good health (CMV status not recorded). Some clones in this sample may be carry-over from other donors' samples.

The chain employs TRBV2 and TRBJ1-1; TRBD1 might be the D (6 bases). Germline CDR1 SNHLY, CDR2 FYNNEI. The V end lost 7 bases, the J end lost 5 bases, and 11 bases lay between the germline ends. The CDR3 extends over 12 amino acids. DNA of the CDR3: TGTGCCAGCAAACAGGGAGGGACTGAAGCTTTCTTT. This gives the protein CASKQGGTEAFF.

As to this clonotype: This sequence may be a read error, since a much larger clone differs from it by one base. The CDR3 protein is CASSFYRTSNQPLHF. The CDR3 coding sequence is TGTGCCAGCAGCTTTTACAGAACTAGCAATCAGCCCCTGCATTTT. The chain has TRBV5-7 and TRBJ1-5; D unclear. TRBV5-7 falls under the ORF class, with uncertain function. There are 15 residues in the CDR3.

This clonotype was detected many times. This chain connects TRBV7-6 to TRBJ2-5; 15 bases align to TRBD2. CDR3 length: 16 amino acids. V shed 5 bases and J 2 bases; nucleotides not matched to a gene: 3. CDR1 is SGHVS and CDR2 is FNYEAQ in the germline V gene. In DNA form, the CDR3 reads TGTGCCAGCAGCCCTGGACTAGCGGGGGGGCAAGAGACCCAGTACTTC. This sequence encodes CASSPGLAGGQETQYF.

The J gene is TRBJ1-2, the V gene TRBV20-1, with 9 bases lining up with TRBD1. This CDR3 contains 15 residues. The J segment lost 4 bases and the V segment lost 1 base, leaving 7 bases of the junction unmatched. Germline lookup yields CDR1 DFQATT and CDR2 SNEGSKA (reference sequence). CDR3: CSARVDRGGFYGYTF. CDR3 coding DNA: TGCAGTGCTAGAGTGGACAGGGGAGGATTCTATGGCTACACCTTC.

The V call is TRBV20-1, the J call TRBJ1-2; possibly TRBD1 for D (5 bases). This CDR3 contains 14 residues. V lost 3 bases, J lost 7 bases, and 18 bases lay in between. Germline V gene data show CDR1 as DFQATT and CDR2 as SNEGSKA (reference sequence). This chain's CDR3 is CSASSDGGVGGYTF. For the CDR3, the DNA is TGCAGTGCTAGCTCGGACGGGGGGGTGGGTGGCTACACCTTC.

This clonotype has ten or more counts. The chain combines TRBV7-2 with TRBJ1-2, with D uncertain. There are 15 residues in the CDR3. V lost 5 bases, J lost 2 bases, and 15 bases lay in between. The V gene's germline CDR1 is SGHTA and CDR2 FQGNSA. The CDR3 loop is CASSPRAGPNYGYTF. As DNA, the CDR3 is TGTGCCAGCAGCCCACGGGCAGGCCCCAACTATGGCTACACCTTC. The whole variable domain, remainder taken from reference TRBV7-2 and TRBJ1-2, is GAGVSQSPSNKVTEKGKDVELRCDPISGHTALYWYRQSLGQGLEFLIYFQGNSAPDKSGLPSDRFSAERTGGSVSTLTIQRTQQEDSAVYLCASSPRAGPNYGYTFGSGTRLTVV.

This clonotype was picked up many times. This sequence joins TRBV5-5 and TRBJ2-3; 8 nucleotides agree with TRBD2. J was trimmed by 5 bases and V by 0 bases; bases with no gene match: 8. CDR1 is SGHKS, CDR2 YYEKEE, per germline (reference sequence). The CDR3 runs to 16 residues. The CDR3 coding sequence is TGTGCCAGCAGCTTGGGCGGGGGGTTGGCACAAGATACGCAGTATTTT. Translating gives CASSLGGGLAQDTQYF.

This clonotype was found many times. V is TRBV29-1 and J is TRBJ2-3; 10 bases are a match to TRBD2. In germline, CDR1 is SQVTM, CDR2 ANQGSEA. This CDR3 contains 14 residues. V was clipped by 4 bases and J by 1 base; unmatched bases: 2. The CDR3 loop is CSVGLAGGTDTQYF. Written as DNA, the CDR3 is TGCAGCGTTGGTCTAGCGGGAGGCACAGATACGCAGTATTTT.

The J gene is TRBJ2-7, the V gene TRBV4-3; the D gene is possibly TRBD2 (5 bases). Germline V gives CDR1 LGHNA, CDR2 YSLEER. Trimming removed 1 base at V and 3 bases at J, with 13 bases between. This CDR3 has 15 amino acids. CDR3 sequence reads: CASSQGVAGLYEQYF. The DNA for the CDR3 is TGCGCCAGCAGCCAAGGGGTGGCAGGACTCTACGAGCAGTACTTC.

The table lists this clonotype with many counts. The chain couples TRBV5-5 to TRBJ2-7, with 7 positions matching TRBD2. J was trimmed by 3 bases and V by 0 bases; bases with no gene match: 3. CDR1 SGHKS and CDR2 YYEKEE come from the germline V gene (reference sequence). CDR3 length equals 14 residues. CDR3: CASSLGGGVYEQYF. CDR3 nucleotides: TGTGCCAGCAGCTTGGGGGGGGGAGTCTACGAGCAGTACTTC.

V usage is TRBV20-1 and J usage is TRBJ2-3; a weak D match, TRBD1 (6 bases). The ends were cut back, 2 bases at V and 5 bases at J, with 17 bases in the middle. Germline CDR1 DFQATT, CDR2 SNEGSKA (reference sequence). This CDR3 comprises 15 residues. CDR3 sequence (DNA): TGCAGTGCTAGAACGGACCCCCTAGGGGGAGATACGCAGTATTTT. Amino acids: CSARTDPLGGDTQYF.

The CDR3 DNA follows: TGCAGTGCTAGAGATGGGGCGGCAGATACGCAGTATTTT. Encoded protein: CSARDGAADTQYF. The chain couples TRBV20-1 to TRBJ2-3; D possibly corresponds to TRBD1 (5 bases). CDR3 length: 13 residues. Germline V CDR1 and CDR2: DFQATT, SNEGSKA (reference sequence). V dropped 0 bases and J dropped 4 bases, with 8 bases sitting between them.

This clonotype was counted at least ten times. The chain employs TRBV6-5 and TRBJ1-6; D unclear. V was cut by 5 bases and J by 3 bases, with 8 bases left in between. The CDR3 sequence is 14 residues long. Germline-derived CDR1 and CDR2 are MNHEY and SVGAGI. The CDR3 sequence is CASSMGSYNSPLHF. Written as DNA, the CDR3 is TGTGCCAGCAGTATGGGAAGCTATAATTCACCCCTCCACTTT.

This clonotype came up many times. This chain links TRBV2 with TRBJ2-7; D perhaps matches TRBD1 (5 bases). The germline V gene encodes CDR1 SNHLY and CDR2 FYNNEI. The CDR3 has 13 amino acids. Trimming took 3 bases from V and 3 from J, leaving 9 bases between them. The CDR3 DNA sequence: TGTGCCAGCAGTGACTCCAGGGACTACGAGCAGTACTTC. Protein: CASSDSRDYEQYF.

This clonotype has at least ten counts. This chain uses TRBV7-2 with TRBJ2-5, with 9 bases fitting TRBD1. The ends lost 5 bases at V and 2 bases at J; junction bases unmatched: 3. The CDR3 runs 14 residues. Germline loops: CDR1 SGHTA, CDR2 FQGNSA. This CDR3 reads CASSLGTGQETQYF. The CDR3 DNA is TGTGCCAGCAGCCTCGGGACAGGGCAAGAGACCCAGTACTTC.

This clonotype came up a few times. The CDR3: CASSEQLAGYNEQFF. In DNA form, the CDR3 reads TGTGCCAGCAGTGAACAACTAGCGGGGTACAATGAGCAGTTCTTC. V is TRBV6-1 and J is TRBJ2-1, with TRBD2 identical over 10 bases. Trimming removed 2 bases from V and 4 bases from J; junction bases left unmatched: 2. The CDR3 length is 15 residues. Germline CDR1 reads MNHNS; CDR2 reads SASEGT.

This clonotype has at least ten counts. The chain carries TRBV11-2 and TRBJ1-1; no definite D call. V was shortened by 1 base and J by 8 bases, with 17 bases between the two germline ends. Looked up from germline, CDR1 is SGHAT and CDR2 is FQNNGV. The CDR3 extends over 15 amino acids. CDR3 sequence (DNA): TGTGCCAGCAGCTTAGGGCACGCCCTTAACCCAGAAGCTTTCTTT. It is translated as CASSLGHALNPEAFF.

This clonotype has a handful of counts. The V and J genes are TRBV30 and TRBJ2-1; D perhaps matches TRBD1 (5 bases). V lost 4 bases and J lost 6, with 10 bases in between. From germline, CDR1 is GTSNPN and CDR2 SVGIG (reference sequence). The CDR3 runs 12 residues. The CDR3, as DNA: TGTGCCTGGAAAGGGGTGGGCAATGAGCAGTTCTTC. This encodes CAWKGVGNEQFF.

This clonotype was found many times. The gene calls are TRBV7-9 and TRBJ2-1, with 9 bases identical to TRBD2. In germline, CDR1 is SEHNR, CDR2 FQNEAQ (reference sequence). The CDR3 spans 15 residues. Trimming took 4 bases from V and 7 from J; bases not matched to a gene: 8. The CDR3 loop reads CASSSTGLALNEQFF. CDR3 sequence (DNA): TGTGCCAGCAGCTCCACGGGACTAGCCCTTAATGAGCAGTTCTTC.

With regard to this clonotype: Germline and junction disagree at one end, which may indicate a read error. The chain employs TRBV10-3 and TRBJ2-5; D is perhaps TRBD1 or TRBD2 (5 bases each). Germline CDR1 is ENHRY and CDR2 is SYGVKD. The CDR3 covers 14 residues. For the CDR3, the DNA is TGTGCCATCAGTGAGTCTAGGGACGGAGAGATCCAGTACTTC. It encodes CAISESRDGEIQYF.

This clonotype was detected many times. The genes are TRBV4-2 and TRBJ2-2; no firm D call. The V and J ends lost 0 bases and 7 bases respectively, with 12 bases between them. The CDR3 consists of 15 residues. Germline V gives CDR1 LGHNA, CDR2 YNFKEQ. CDR3 residues: CASSQDSRSVGELFF. CDR3 in DNA: TGTGCCAGCAGCCAAGATAGCAGGTCCGTCGGGGAGCTGTTTTTT.

Written as DNA, the CDR3 is TGTGCCAGCAGCTCCCGGGACAGCAAAACCTACGAGCAGTACTTC. Translated: CASSSRDSKTYEQYF. The chain links TRBV7-9 to TRBJ2-7, with 7 nucleotides matching TRBD1. V shed 4 bases, J shed 2 bases, and the junction held 8 bases outside the gene matches. In germline, CDR1 is SEHNR, CDR2 FQNEAQ (reference sequence). The CDR3 totals 15 residues.

Turning to this clonotype: The final CDR3 position lacks the conserved phenylalanine or tryptophan, pointing to a likely read error. The chain recombines TRBV7-6 with TRBJ2-5; D unresolved. Trimming took 3 bases from V and 5 from J, leaving 4 bases between them. In germline, CDR1 is SGHVS, CDR2 FNYEAQ. The CDR3 runs 11 residues. Here the CDR3 DNA reads TGTGCCAGCAGCTTCCAGGAGACCCAGTACTCC. This sequence encodes CASSFQETQYS.

In its sample, this clonotype was seen many times. J is TRBJ2-7 and V is TRBV19, with 7 positions matching TRBD1. Germline CDR1 and CDR2: LNHDA and SQIVND (reference sequence). CDR3 length: 15 residues. J was trimmed by 7 bases and V by 5 bases; bases with no gene match: 14. CDR3 region: CASSQGQVPGGEQYF. The CDR3 DNA is TGTGCCAGTAGTCAAGGACAGGTACCTGGTGGAGAGCAGTACTTC. Variable domain in full (rest from reference TRBV19 and TRBJ2-7): DGGITQSPKYLFRKEGQNVTLSCEQNLNHDAMYWYRQDPGQGLRLIYYSQIVNDFQKGDIAEGYSVSREKKESFPLTVTSAQKNPTAFYLCASSQGQVPGGEQYFGPGTRLTVT.

This clonotype was detected many times. The chain is built from TRBV7-2 and TRBJ2-7; TRBD1 matches 9 bases. CDR1 is SGHTA and CDR2 is FQGNSA in the germline V gene. This CDR3 has 16 residues. J was trimmed by 5 bases and V by 0 bases; bases with no gene match: 8. CDR3 coding DNA: TGTGCCAGCAGCTTAGCCCCTGGGACAGGGTATAACGAGCAGTACTTC. This codes for CASSLAPGTGYNEQYF.